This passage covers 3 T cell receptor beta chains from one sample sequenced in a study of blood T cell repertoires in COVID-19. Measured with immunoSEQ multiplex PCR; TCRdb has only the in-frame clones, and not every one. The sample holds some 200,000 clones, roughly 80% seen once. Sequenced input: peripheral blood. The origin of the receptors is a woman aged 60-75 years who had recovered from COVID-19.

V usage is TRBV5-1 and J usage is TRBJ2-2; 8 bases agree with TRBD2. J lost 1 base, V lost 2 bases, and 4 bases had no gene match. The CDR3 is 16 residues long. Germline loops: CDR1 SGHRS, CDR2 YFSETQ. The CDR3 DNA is TGCGCCAGCAGCTTCGGACTAGCTGGGAACACCGGGGAGCTGTTTTTT. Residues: CASSFGLAGNTGELFF.

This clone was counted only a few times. This CDR3 is CASSTSSGGGDNEQFF. The CDR3 coding sequence is TGTGCCAGCAGCACCTCTAGCGGGGGGGGCGACAATGAGCAGTTCTTC. The gene calls are TRBV7-2 and TRBJ2-1; 12 bases are a match to TRBD2. Losses at the gene ends were 5 bases for V and 5 bases for J; bases not matched to a gene: 7. There are 16 residues in the CDR3. Germline V gives CDR1 SGHTA, CDR2 FQGNSA. The complete variable domain, with remaining parts taken from reference TRBV7-2 and TRBJ2-1, reads GAGVSQSPSNKVTEKGKDVELRCDPISGHTALYWYRQSLGQGLEFLIYFQGNSAPDKSGLPSDRFSAERTGGSVSTLTIQRTQQEDSAVYLCASSTSSGGGDNEQFFGPGTRLTVL.

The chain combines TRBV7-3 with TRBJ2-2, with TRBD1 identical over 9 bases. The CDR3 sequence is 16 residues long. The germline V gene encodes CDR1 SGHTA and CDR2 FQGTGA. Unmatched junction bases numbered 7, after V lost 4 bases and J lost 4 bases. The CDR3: CASSSPGQGPTGELFF. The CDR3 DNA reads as TGTGCCAGCAGCTCACCGGGACAGGGCCCCACCGGGGAGCTGTTTTTT.